The rows below give T cell receptor beta chains drawn from one sample of a study of radiotherapy plus CTLA-4 blockade in lung cancer. The method was immunoSEQ multiplex PCR; TCRdb's version includes in-frame clones alone and lacks a portion of them. The profile covers more than 75,000 clones, with approximately 82% appearing a single time and about 25% taken by the ten largest. The sample in question was peripheral blood, obtained from a patient treated with radiotherapy plus ipilimumab. The receptors were gathered from a human donor with non-small cell lung cancer that progressed on radiotherapy plus ipilimumab. Each CDR3 is given with its conserved first and last residue. A D gene is named only where the DNA matches it firmly. For some rows the clone size is stated as once, few or many, or as a class when expanded; others skip it.

j_call clone_size d_call v_call cdr3_aa cdr3_nt
TRBJ1-5 - - TRBV5-4 CASSLGGDGNQPQHF TGTGCCAGCAGCTTAGGGGGAGATGGCAATCAGCCCCAGCATTTT
TRBJ2-1 - TRBD1 TRBV4-1 CASSLPGQGANEQFF TGCGCCAGCAGCCTACCGGGACAGGGGGCCAATGAGCAGTTCTTC
TRBJ1-1 - TRBD1 TRBV11-2 CASSLKWDSATEAFF TGTGCCAGCAGCTTGAAATGGGACAGCGCCACTGAAGCTTTCTTT
TRBJ2-1 - - TRBV6-5 CASKDGNNEQFF TGTGCCAGTAAGGACGGTAACAATGAGCAGTTCTTC
TRBJ2-7 - - TRBV2 CASSEAGAGLTYEQYF TGTGCCAGCAGTGAAGCGGGGGCGGGGTTAACCTACGAGCAGTACTTC
TRBJ2-3 - - TRBV5-5 CASSPLYDGDTQYF TGTGCCAGCAGCCCACTCTACGATGGAGATACGCAGTATTTT
TRBJ1-3 - - TRBV11-2 CASSLRGRTTGNTIYF TGTGCCAGCAGCTTAAGAGGCAGAACTACTGGAAACACCATATATTTT
TRBJ2-2 - TRBD2 TRBV28 CATSTAGGTGELFF TGTGCCACCTCTACCGCGGGAGGGACCGGGGAGCTGTTTTTT
TRBJ1-2 - - TRBV6-1 CASSDLRQILNYGYTF TGTGCCAGCAGTGATCTCCGACAGATTCTTAACTATGGCTACACCTTC
TRBJ2-3 - TRBD1 TRBV5-1 CASSLMGQGEGDTQYF TGCGCCAGCAGCTTGATGGGACAGGGGGAGGGAGATACGCAGTATTTT
TRBJ1-2 - - TRBV29-1 CSVSGQQINYGYTF TGCAGCGTTAGTGGACAGCAGATTAACTATGGCTACACCTTC
TRBJ2-3 - - TRBV28 CASSLRQRTDTQYF TGTGCCAGCAGTTTGAGACAGAGGACAGATACGCAGTATTTT
TRBJ1-2 few - TRBV28 CASTPGGGTNYGYTF TGTGCCAGCACTCCAGGTGGGGGAACTAACTATGGCTACACCTTC
TRBJ2-2 once - TRBV19 CASSIDRNIAGELFF TGTGCCAGTAGTATAGATCGGAACATCGCCGGGGAGCTGTTTTTT
TRBJ2-7 - TRBD2 TRBV23-1 CASSQRGREEGDEQYF TGCGCCAGCAGTCAAAGAGGGCGGGAGGAAGGGGACGAGCAGTACTTC